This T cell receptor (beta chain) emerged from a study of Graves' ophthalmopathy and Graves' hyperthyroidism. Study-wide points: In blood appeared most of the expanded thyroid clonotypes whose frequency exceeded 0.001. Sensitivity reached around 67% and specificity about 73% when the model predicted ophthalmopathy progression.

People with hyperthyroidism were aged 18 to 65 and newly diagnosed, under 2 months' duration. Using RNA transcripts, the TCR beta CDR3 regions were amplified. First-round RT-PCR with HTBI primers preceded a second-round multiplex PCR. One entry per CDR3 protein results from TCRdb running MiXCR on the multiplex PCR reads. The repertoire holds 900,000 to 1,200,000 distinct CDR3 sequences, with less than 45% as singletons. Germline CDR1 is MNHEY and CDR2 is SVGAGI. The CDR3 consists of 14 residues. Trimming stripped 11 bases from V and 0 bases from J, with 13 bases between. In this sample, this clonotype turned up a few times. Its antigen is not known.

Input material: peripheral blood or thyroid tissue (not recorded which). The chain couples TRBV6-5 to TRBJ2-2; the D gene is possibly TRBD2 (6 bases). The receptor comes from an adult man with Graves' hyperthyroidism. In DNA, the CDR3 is TGTGCCGTACGGGGGAGGTCGAACACCGGGGAGCTGTTTTTT. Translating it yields CAVRGRSNTGELFF.